The entry that follows covers one T cell receptor beta chain sequence. This clonotype was seen a handful of times. The antigen it binds to is not known. A read error may account for a junction end that differs from germline. This record belongs to a study of T cells in Graves' hyperthyroidism and ophthalmopathy (dated by TCRdb to between 2018 and 2021). Context from the whole study: Peripheral blood samples were taken at the time of initial diagnosis, prior to any treatment. To identify TCR V-J signatures that set the groups apart, the researchers used a discovery cohort of more than 95 patients, made up of 40 to 45 with Graves' ophthalmopathy and about 59 with stable Graves' hyperthyroidism. An independent validation cohort of 18 to 20 hyperthyroidism patients and approximately 15 patients who later progressed to ophthalmopathy tested prospective prediction of ophthalmopathy. The 75 to 100 discovery patients were randomly split 7:3 into training and test sets. In addition, the study compared T-cell repertoires in thyroid tissue and in blood from a handful of Graves' hyperthyroidism patients. After blood sampling, hyperthyroidism patients were treated with methimazole at a starting dose of 30 mg daily, and ophthalmopathy patients were treated with high-dose intravenous methylprednisolone. The paper reports TCR Vbeta CDR3 sequencing of about 140 peripheral blood samples: over 40 ophthalmopathy, under 80 hyperthyroidism and around 17 progressor patients.

A patient counted as having stable Graves' hyperthyroidism if no progression to ophthalmopathy occurred over 18 months of follow-up. Hyperthyroidism patients were aged 18 to 65 years and newly diagnosed, with disease duration of less than 2 months. The study excluded patients with uncontrolled infections, other autoimmune diseases, pregnancy or lactation. Diagnoses were based on clinical symptoms, serum thyroxine and TRAb, thyroid ultrasound and orbital computed tomography. PBMCs were isolated from about 9.2 ml of fresh peripheral blood by Ficoll-Paque density gradient centrifugation. Total RNA was extracted using Trizol reagent, and RNA quality was assessed on an Agilent 2100 Bioanalyzer. In the germline V gene, CDR1 corresponds to MNHEY and CDR2 to SVGAGI. The CDR3 has 17 amino acids, counting the end cysteine and phenylalanine. Kept here is only the CDR3 DNA, which spans 51 bases and is read in frame from base 1.

Study-wide findings and limitations: In validation, progression to ophthalmopathy was predicted by the model with 65% to 71% sensitivity and roughly 76% specificity, a median of roughly 6 months before onset. Ophthalmopathy was separated from stable hyperthyroidism by a 13 V-J signature model, with approximately 85% sensitivity and roughly 81% specificity obtained in cross-validation and 80%/75% obtained in testing. No statistical method was used to fix the sample size in advance, and group allocation was not hidden from the investigators. Most expanded thyroid clonotypes (frequency above 0.001) were also detected in blood, suggesting blood repertoires may reflect thyroid immune responses.

The TCR beta CDR3 regions were amplified from the RNA transcripts. The first round of RT-PCR for the TCR CDR3 was performed with the HTBI primer set and the Qiagen OneStep RT-PCR kit. The libraries were constructed in a second round of multiplex PCR and then size-selected and purified. Libraries were sequenced paired-end with 100 bp reads on an Illumina HiSeq2000. The paper's data handling went like this. SOAPnuke was used to process the raw data, with reads discarded if the reads contained adapters or uncalled bases, had a mean Phred below 15, or lacked an exact constant-primer or identifier match. COPE v1.2.5 was used to merge high-quality paired reads, and clonotypes were defined as unique nucleotide sequences. MiTCR v1.1 was used to align clonotypes to the IMGT TRBV, TRBD and TRBJ reference segments. Only V-J combinations with frequency above 0.0001, covering 98% to 99.2% of repertoires, were analysed. A TCS score was defined as the ratio between F50 (clonal expansion) and ExV (chaos), using BLOSUM62-based TCRdist between CDR3 peptides within each V-J. Welch's t-statistics and random forest reduced roughly 530 V-J features to roughly 13, which were used in a naive Bayes classifier (R e1071). In-frame beta chains were kept once TCRdb had trimmed the public reads at Q25 with fastp and called clones with MiXCR. Rows are unified per CDR3 protein, each entry keeping the most common DNA and genes. None of the V and J calls come from the authors' own analysis; TCRdb made them. The sample records a few hundred thousand distinct CDR3 sequences, around 13% of which are singletons. About 4.9% of the sample belongs to the ten largest clones.

This receptor was identified in a woman aged 18-30 years with Graves' hyperthyroidism. Material: blood. Recombination linked TRBV6-5 to TRBJ1-1; TRBD1 fits 11 bases in the junction. The DNA is as follows: TGTGCCAGCAGTTACCCCGGGGACAGGGGGTGGGGCACTGAAGCTCTCTTT. Translated, it reads CASSYPGDRGWGTEALF.